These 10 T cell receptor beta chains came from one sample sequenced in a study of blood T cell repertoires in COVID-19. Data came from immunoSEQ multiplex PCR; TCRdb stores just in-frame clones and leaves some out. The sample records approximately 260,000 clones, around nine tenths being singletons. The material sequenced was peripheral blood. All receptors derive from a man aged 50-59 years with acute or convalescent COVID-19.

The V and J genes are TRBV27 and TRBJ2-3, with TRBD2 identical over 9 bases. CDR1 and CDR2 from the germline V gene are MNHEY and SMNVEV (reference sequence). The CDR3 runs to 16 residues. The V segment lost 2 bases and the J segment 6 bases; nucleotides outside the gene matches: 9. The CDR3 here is CASSLRAGGLSDTQYF. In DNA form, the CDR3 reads TGTGCCAGCAGTTTACGAGCGGGGGGTTTATCGGATACGCAGTATTTT.

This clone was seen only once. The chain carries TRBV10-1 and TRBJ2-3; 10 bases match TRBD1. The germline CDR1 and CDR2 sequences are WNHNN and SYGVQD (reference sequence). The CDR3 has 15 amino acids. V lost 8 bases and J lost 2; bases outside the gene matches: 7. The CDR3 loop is CASGEGQGFTDTQYF. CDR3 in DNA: TGCGCCAGCGGGGAGGGACAGGGGTTCACAGATACGCAGTATTTT.

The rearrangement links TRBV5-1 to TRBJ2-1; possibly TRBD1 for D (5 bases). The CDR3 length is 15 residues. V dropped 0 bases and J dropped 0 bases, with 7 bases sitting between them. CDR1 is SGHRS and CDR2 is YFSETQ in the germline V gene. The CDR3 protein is CASSLEGPSYNEQFF. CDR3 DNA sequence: TGCGCCAGCAGCTTGGAGGGGCCCTCCTACAATGAGCAGTTCTTC.

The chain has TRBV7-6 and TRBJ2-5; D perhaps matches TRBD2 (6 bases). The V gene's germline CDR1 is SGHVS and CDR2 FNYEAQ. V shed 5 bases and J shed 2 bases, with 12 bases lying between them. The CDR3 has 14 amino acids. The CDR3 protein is CASSRPGGQETQYF. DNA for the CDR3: TGTGCCAGCAGCCGGCCCGGGGGACAAGAGACCCAGTACTTC.

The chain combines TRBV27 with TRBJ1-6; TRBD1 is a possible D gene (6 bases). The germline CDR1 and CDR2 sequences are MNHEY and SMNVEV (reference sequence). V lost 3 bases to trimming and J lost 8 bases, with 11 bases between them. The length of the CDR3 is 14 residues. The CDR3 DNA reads TGTGCCAGCAGTTTTAGACGGACAGATTCACCCCTCCACTTT. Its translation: CASSFRRTDSPLHF.

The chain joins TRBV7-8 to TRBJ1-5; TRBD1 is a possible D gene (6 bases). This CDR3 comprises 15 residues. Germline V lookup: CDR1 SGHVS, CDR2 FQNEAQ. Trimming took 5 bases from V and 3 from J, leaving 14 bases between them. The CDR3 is CASSQGTGNNQPQHF. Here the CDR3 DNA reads TGTGCCAGCAGCCAAGGAACAGGGAACAATCAGCCCCAGCATTTT.

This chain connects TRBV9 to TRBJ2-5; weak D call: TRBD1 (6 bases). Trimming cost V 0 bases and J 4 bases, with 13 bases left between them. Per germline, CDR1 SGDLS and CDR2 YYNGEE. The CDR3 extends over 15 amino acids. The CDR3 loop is CASSVATGKSETQYF. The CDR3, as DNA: TGTGCCAGCAGCGTAGCGACAGGAAAGTCAGAGACCCAGTACTTC. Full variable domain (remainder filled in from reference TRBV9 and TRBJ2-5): DSGVTQTPKHLITATGQRVTLRCSPRSGDLSVYWYQQSLDQGLQFLIQYYNGEERAKGNILERFSAQQFPDLHSELNLSSLELGDSALYFCASSVATGKSETQYFGPGTRLLVL.

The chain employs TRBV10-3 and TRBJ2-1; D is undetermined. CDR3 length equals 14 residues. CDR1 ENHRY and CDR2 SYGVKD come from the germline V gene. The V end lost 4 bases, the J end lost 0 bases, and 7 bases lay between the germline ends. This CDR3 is CAISGASSYNEQFF. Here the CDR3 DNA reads TGTGCCATCAGTGGAGCGAGCTCCTACAATGAGCAGTTCTTC.

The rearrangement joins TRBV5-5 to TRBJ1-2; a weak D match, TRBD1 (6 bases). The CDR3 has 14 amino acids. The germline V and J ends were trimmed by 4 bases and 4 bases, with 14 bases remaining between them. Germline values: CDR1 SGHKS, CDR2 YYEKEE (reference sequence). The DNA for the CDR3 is TGTGCCAGCAGCCCCGCCAGGGGCACCTATGGCTACACCTTC. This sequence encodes CASSPARGTYGYTF.

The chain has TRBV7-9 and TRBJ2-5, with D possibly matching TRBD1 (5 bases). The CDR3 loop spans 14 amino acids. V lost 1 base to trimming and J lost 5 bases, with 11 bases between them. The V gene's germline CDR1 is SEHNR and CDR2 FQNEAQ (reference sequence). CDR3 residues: CASSLVTQAETQYF. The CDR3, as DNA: TGTGCCAGCAGCTTAGTCACACAGGCGGAGACCCAGTACTTC.